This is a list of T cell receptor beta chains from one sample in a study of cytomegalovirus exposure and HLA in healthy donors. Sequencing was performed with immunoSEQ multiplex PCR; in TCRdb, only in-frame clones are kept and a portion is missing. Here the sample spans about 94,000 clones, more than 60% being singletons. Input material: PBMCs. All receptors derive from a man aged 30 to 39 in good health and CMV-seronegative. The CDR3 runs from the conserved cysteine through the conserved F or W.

CDR3: CASSTGENTEAFF; V: TRBV6-1
CDR3: CASSATGGAYGYTF; V: TRBV19
CDR3: CASSGIAGGADTQYF; V: TRBV9
CDR3: CASSYSTDRGDTQYF; V: TRBV6-6
CDR3: CASSQPRLISGGAIDTQYF; V: TRBV4-2
CDR3: CASSSPGLAGGSPYEQYF; V: TRBV19
CDR3: CASDLTVYGYTF; V: TRBV12-5
CDR3: CASSLSGGIYNEQFF; V: TRBV19
CDR3: CASSLWLAGEDTQYF; V: TRBV5-1
CDR3: CASTFLAGGNNEQFF; V: TRBV5-1
CDR3: CASSQGYTAGYEQYF; V: TRBV14
CDR3: CASSLGTFTDGYTF; V: TRBV5-1
CDR3: CAISGDTDTQYF; V: TRBV10-3
CDR3: CASSFTQNTEAFF; V: TRBV7-2
CDR3: CASSIQDQPQHF; V: TRBV7-9
CDR3: CASRNRERNQPQHF; V: TRBV6-4
CDR3: CASSLDPGASGNTIYF; V: TRBV5-1
CDR3: CASAQGGGTEAFF; V: TRBV6-6
CDR3: CTSSRTTIGGYTF; V: TRBV5-6
CDR3: CASSLDPSGEQFF; V: TRBV5-4
CDR3: CASSPGQTGTQYF; V: TRBV2
CDR3: CASKMSFYSNQPQHF; V: TRBV10-1
CDR3: CASSTRLTGELFF; V: TRBV7-2
CDR3: CASTRWAGGYEQYF; V: TRBV5-4
CDR3: CASSQGWQGSQPQHF; V: TRBV9
CDR3: CASSFIAGGTDTQYF; V: TRBV7-3
CDR3: CASRSRQDSYNEQFF; V: TRBV2
CDR3: CASSPQGAIQETQYF; V: TRBV11-1
CDR3: CASSPRTSRETQYF; V: TRBV27
CDR3: CASSETGVSPLHF; V: TRBV2
CDR3: CAWDWGGTGGVVGELFF; V: TRBV30
CDR3: CASSELDTYNEQFF; V: TRBV25-1